A selection of T cell receptor beta chains follows, all from one sample in a study of PD-1 blockade in classical Hodgkin lymphoma. Profiling relied on immunoSEQ multiplex PCR, and the TCRdb table lists in-frame clones only, not all of them. The sample holds nearly 55,000 clones, over 75% seen once. Sequences were derived from peripheral blood mononuclear cells (PBMCs), sampled at baseline. The receptors here all came from a human donor with classical Hodgkin lymphoma. Both conserved end residues are part of each CDR3. The D gene is left open where the match is weak. The listing skips clone size in some rows; elsewhere it reads once, few, many or a size class.

V gene,clone size,D gene,J gene,CDR3 protein,CDR3 DNA
TRBV6-5,.,TRBD1,TRBJ1-6,CASSPGQNSPLHF,TGTGCCAGCAGTCCGGGACAGAATTCACCCCTCCACTTT
TRBV6-6,few,.,TRBJ1-2,CASSYSIQEEGYTF,TGTGCCAGCAGTTACTCGATACAGGAAGAGGGCTACACCTTC
TRBV6-5,.,TRBD2,TRBJ2-1,CEASGRNNEQFF,TGTGAGGCTAGCGGGAGGAACAATGAGCAGTTCTTC
TRBV7-2,.,TRBD2,TRBJ2-7,CASSSPALAGGPRYEQYF,TGTGCCAGCAGCTCCCCCGCCCTAGCGGGAGGGCCAAGGTACGAGCAGTACTTC
TRBV27,.,.,TRBJ1-1,CASSLYARGTEAFF,TGTGCCAGCAGTTTATACGCTCGCGGCACTGAAGCTTTCTTT
TRBV7-2,.,.,TRBJ2-1,CASSFSTTSYNEQFF,TGTGCCAGCAGCTTCTCAACAACGTCTTACAATGAGCAGTTCTTC
TRBV19,few,TRBD1,TRBJ1-5,CASSYGGTGYNQPQHF,TGTGCCAGTAGTTACGGGGGGACAGGGTACAATCAGCCCCAGCATTTT
TRBV27,.,TRBD2,TRBJ2-5,CASSLQAAGGFQETQYF,TGTGCCAGCAGTTTACAGGCAGCGGGAGGGTTTCAAGAGACCCAGTACTTC
TRBV19,few,TRBD1,TRBJ1-2,CASSLRTGNGYTF,TGTGCCAGTAGTTTAAGGACAGGGAATGGCTACACCTTC
TRBV7-9,.,.,TRBJ1-5,CASSLGSGNQPQHF,TGTGCCAGCAGCTTAGGCTCCGGCAATCAGCCCCAGCATTTT
TRBV7-2,.,.,TRBJ1-2,CASSLGPRNEWGGYTF,TGTGCCAGCAGCTTAGGTCCGCGCAACGAGTGGGGTGGCTACACCTTC
TRBV6-1,.,TRBD2,TRBJ2-1,CASTVGGSTLYEQFF,TGTGCCAGCACCGTAGGCGGGAGTACGTTATATGAGCAGTTCTTC
TRBV7-9,.,TRBD1,TRBJ2-7,CAWMRGTGYEQYF,TGTGCCTGGATGCGAGGGACAGGCTACGAGCAGTACTTC
TRBV6-5,.,TRBD1,TRBJ1-1,CASRYQGGEAFF,TGTGCCAGCAGGTATCAGGGGGGAGAAGCTTTCTTT
TRBV6-4,once,TRBD1,TRBJ2-3,CASSRQGDGTDTQYF,TGTGCCAGCAGTAGACAGGGGGACGGCACAGATACGCAGTATTTT
TRBV5-1,.,TRBD1,TRBJ1-1,CASTLQGSRDTEAFF,TGCGCCAGCACCCTACAGGGGTCTCGGGACACTGAAGCTTTCTTT
TRBV27,.,.,TRBJ1-4,CASSVTRDFFLVTNEKLFF,TGTGCCAGCAGTGTGACCCGGGACTTCTTTTTAGTTACTAATGAAAAACTGTTTTTT
TRBV7-9,.,TRBD1,TRBJ1-2,CASSPGTGGAGYTF,TGTGCCAGCAGCCCCGGGACAGGGGGGGCTGGCTACACCTTC
TRBV11-2,once,.,TRBJ2-5,CASSQGLGETQYF,TGTGCCAGCAGCCAGGGTCTAGGGGAGACCCAGTACTTC
TRBV29-1,.,.,TRBJ1-1,CSVVGGDVRTEAFF,TGCAGCGTTGTGGGGGGGGATGTCCGCACTGAAGCTTTCTTT
TRBV13,.,TRBD2,TRBJ2-3,CASSSWTSGSRTDTQYF,TGTGCCAGCAGCTCCTGGACTAGCGGGAGCCGCACAGATACGCAGTATTTT
TRBV29-1,.,.,TRBJ2-1,CSVDVGLGSYNEQFF,TGCAGCGTTGACGTAGGGTTAGGCTCCTACAATGAGCAGTTCTTC
TRBV6-5,few,TRBD1,TRBJ1-3,CASSYSRDSGDTIYF,TGTGCCAGCAGTTACTCGAGGGACAGTGGGGACACCATATATTTT
TRBV2,.,TRBD1,TRBJ2-7,CASSPLTGGFEQYF,TGTGCCAGCAGCCCCCTGACAGGGGGTTTTGAACAGTACTTC
TRBV5-6,.,.,TRBJ2-5,CASSLGQIQETQYF,TGTGCCAGCAGCTTGGGACAGATTCAAGAGACCCAGTACTTC
TRBV5-4,.,.,TRBJ2-7,CASSLVREPPYEQYF,TGTGCCAGCAGCTTGGTGCGGGAACCCCCCTACGAGCAGTACTTC
TRBV5-4,once,.,TRBJ2-7,CASSSDWQTTYEQYF,TGTGCCAGCAGCTCTGACTGGCAGACGACCTACGAGCAGTACTTC
TRBV5-1,.,.,TRBJ2-7,CASSLAGATYEQYF,TGCGCCAGCAGCTTGGCGGGGGCCACCTACGAGCAGTACTTC
TRBV7-9,.,TRBD2,TRBJ2-1,CASSLATRWGGSDEQFF,TGTGCCAGCAGCTTAGCAACTAGATGGGGCGGGAGCGATGAGCAGTTCTTC
TRBV11-3,few,.,TRBJ1-5,CASSLGYGAGQPQHF,TGTGCCAGCAGCTTAGGGTACGGGGCGGGTCAGCCCCAGCATTTT
TRBV5-4,.,TRBD2,TRBJ2-3,CASSLRSSGSISTDTQYF,TGTGCCAGCAGCTTACGGTCTAGCGGGAGTATTAGCACAGATACGCAGTATTTT
TRBV4-3,.,.,TRBJ1-1,CASSQVTWGTEAFF,TGCGCCAGCAGCCAAGTAACGTGGGGCACTGAAGCTTTCTTT
TRBV29-1,.,.,TRBJ2-3,CSVVEALKGVSTDTQYF,TGCAGCGTTGTCGAGGCCTTGAAGGGCGTGAGCACAGATACGCAGTATTTT
TRBV6-4,.,TRBD2,TRBJ2-3,CASSEAGGPADTQYF,TGTGCCAGCAGTGAAGCGGGAGGGCCGGCAGATACGCAGTATTTT
TRBV9,.,TRBD2,TRBJ2-3,CASSFSGSGSDTQYF,TGTGCCAGCAGCTTTAGCGGGAGCGGCTCAGATACGCAGTATTTT
TRBV28,.,.,TRBJ2-7,CASRVGPSAYEQYF,TGTGCCAGCAGGGTGGGCCCGTCCGCCTACGAGCAGTACTTC
TRBV5-1,.,.,TRBJ1-1,CASSLGWVAADTEAFF,TGCGCCAGCAGCTTGGGGTGGGTGGCAGCAGATACTGAAGCTTTCTTT
TRBV10-3,.,TRBD1,TRBJ2-2,CAIRDRDTGELFF,TGTGCCATCAGAGACAGGGACACCGGGGAGCTGTTTTTT
TRBV23-1,.,.,TRBJ1-1,CASSQVEAFF,TGCGCCAGCAGTCAAGTCGAAGCTTTCTTT
TRBV11-2,.,.,TRBJ1-2,CASSPWGRPTYGYTF,TGTGCCAGCAGCCCCTGGGGGAGGCCTACCTATGGCTACACCTTC
TRBV6-5,once,.,TRBJ1-2,CASRGGDGYTF,TGTGCCAGTCGGGGGGGCGATGGCTACACCTTC
TRBV9,few,.,TRBJ1-4,CASSVEGRRNEKLFF,TGTGCCAGCAGCGTAGAAGGGCGGCGGAATGAAAAACTGTTTTTT
TRBV6-5,.,.,TRBJ1-1,CASSYERATEAFF,TGTGCCAGCAGTTACGAAAGGGCCACTGAAGCTTTCTTT
TRBV29-1,once,.,TRBJ1-5,CSVATQENQPQHF,TGCAGCGTTGCTACTCAGGAGAATCAGCCCCAGCATTTT
TRBV6-1,.,.,TRBJ1-6,CASRTFRGQSSPLHF,TGTGCCAGCAGGACCTTCAGAGGACAATCTTCACCCCTCCACTTT
TRBV2,.,TRBD2,TRBJ2-2,CASSVSGRGTGELFF,TGTGCCAGCAGTGTCAGCGGGAGGGGCACCGGGGAGCTGTTTTTT
TRBV15,.,.,TRBJ2-1,CATSRTGTEKLAGFF,TGTGCCACCAGCAGGACCGGGACGGAAAAACTCGCCGGGTTCTTC
TRBV2,.,TRBD1,TRBJ1-2,CASKGQPYGYTF,TGTGCCAGCAAGGGACAGCCCTATGGCTACACCTTC
TRBV7-9,once,.,TRBJ1-1,CASGGRDPEAFF,TGTGCCAGCGGAGGCAGGGACCCTGAAGCTTTCTTT
TRBV6-5,.,TRBD1,TRBJ1-2,CASSYRGQGAYGYTF,TGTGCCAGCAGTTACCGTGGACAGGGAGCCTATGGCTACACCTTC
TRBV19,.,.,TRBJ1-2,CASSAQGLSYTF,TGTGCCAGTAGTGCTCAGGGTTTAAGCTACACCTTC
TRBV6-6,.,.,TRBJ1-5,CASRTGPSYSNQPQHF,TGTGCCAGCAGAACCGGACCGTCATATAGCAATCAGCCCCAGCATTTT
TRBV30,few,.,TRBJ1-2,CAWSRQVDGYTF,TGTGCCTGGAGTCGACAGGTGGATGGCTACACCTTC
TRBV6-5,.,TRBD2,TRBJ2-1,CASSYASSGTRNEQFF,TGTGCCAGCAGTTACGCGTCTAGCGGGACTAGGAATGAGCAGTTCTTC
TRBV10-3,.,TRBD1,TRBJ2-2,CAISDPPGQGVHTGELFF,TGTGCCATCAGTGACCCGCCCGGACAGGGCGTACACACCGGGGAGCTGTTTTTT
TRBV6-6,.,.,TRBJ1-1,CASSYSEGRRDKAFF,TGTGCCAGCAGTTACTCCGAGGGGAGGAGAGATAAAGCTTTCTTT
TRBV25-1,.,.,TRBJ2-5,CASSETGPWETQYF,TGTGCCAGCAGTGAAACAGGCCCCTGGGAGACCCAGTACTTC
TRBV6-6,.,.,TRBJ2-1,CASSYSYRGPNEQFF,TGTGCCAGCAGTTACTCGTATCGGGGGCCGAATGAGCAGTTCTTC
TRBV11-1,.,.,TRBJ1-1,CASSKRTPKSTEAFF,TGTGCCAGCAGCAAACGGACGCCCAAAAGCACTGAAGCTTTCTTT
TRBV11-3,.,.,TRBJ2-2,CASGQMNTGELFF,TGTGCCAGCGGGCAGATGAACACCGGGGAGCTGTTTTTT